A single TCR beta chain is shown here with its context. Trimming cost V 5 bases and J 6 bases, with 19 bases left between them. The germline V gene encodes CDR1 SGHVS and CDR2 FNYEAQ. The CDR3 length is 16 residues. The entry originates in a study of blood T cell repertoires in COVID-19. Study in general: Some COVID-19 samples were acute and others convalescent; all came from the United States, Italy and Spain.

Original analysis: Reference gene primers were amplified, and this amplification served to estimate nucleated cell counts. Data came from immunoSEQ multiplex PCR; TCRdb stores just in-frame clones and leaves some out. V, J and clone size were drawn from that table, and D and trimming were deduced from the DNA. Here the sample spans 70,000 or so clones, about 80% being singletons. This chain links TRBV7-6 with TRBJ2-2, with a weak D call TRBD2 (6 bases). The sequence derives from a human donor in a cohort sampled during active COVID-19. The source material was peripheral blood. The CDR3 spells CASSRNPGLGPGELFF. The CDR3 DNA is TGTGCCAGCAGCCGAAACCCGGGACTTGGACCCGGGGAGCTGTTTTTT.